This TCR beta chain was identified in a study of cytomegalovirus exposure and HLA in healthy donors. Study as a whole: The early release's HLA-typed donors yielded approximately 81 million unique TCRs.

In the case of this clone: What it binds is not known.

Germline V gives CDR1 MNHEY, CDR2 SMNVEV (reference sequence). The CDR3 has 16 amino acids. Trimming removed 5 bases from V and 0 bases from J; junction bases left unmatched: 8. Study-wide findings and caveats: Highly shared sequence variants in one cluster were likely a sequencing artifact. In a later analysis, V- and J-gene trimming of beta chains associated with a DCLRE1C missense variant, replicated independently.

Vbeta (60) and Jbeta (13) primers were used in the PCR. Here immunoSEQ multiplex PCR was the method, and the copy in TCRdb shows in-frame clones only, minus some. Counted here are more than 110,000 clones, around 76% occurring once; the ten biggest clones make up about 3.8%. This sequence was found in a man in his late teens or twenties in good health and CMV-seronegative. The source material was PBMCs. This sequence joins TRBV27 and TRBJ1-1; 8 bases agree with TRBD1. The CDR3 here is CASSSLGQGLNTEAFF. In DNA, the CDR3 is TGTGCCAGCAGTAGTTTAGGACAGGGCTTGAACACTGAAGCTTTCTTT.